This T cell receptor beta chain was identified during a study of CD8+ T cells in alopecia areata. Whole-study results and caveats: Relative to normal scalp, lesional scalp, especially alopecia totalis/universalis, showed higher clonality.

This clone was counted a few times. Its target is unknown. cDNA reverse transcribed from extracted RNA served as the sequencing template. TCRdb's copy holds only in-frame clones and misses some; the assay was immunoSEQ multiplex PCR. The profile covers 95,000 to 150,000 clones, with roughly 50% appearing a single time and about 10% taken by the ten largest. Trimming removed 9 bases from V and 4 bases from J; junction bases left unmatched: 7. The CDR3 is made up of 13 amino acids. In germline, CDR1 is MDHEN, CDR2 SYDVKM. This clonotype originated in a human donor with alopecia areata. What was sequenced was NKG2D-low CD8+ T cells sorted from blood. The V call is TRBV28, the J call TRBJ2-5; 8 nucleotides align to TRBD1. The CDR3 sequence: CASRQGIGETQYF. CDR3 DNA: TGTGCCAGTAGACAGGGGATTGGAGAGACCCAGTACTTC. Variable domain in full (rest from reference TRBV28 and TRBJ2-5): DVKVTQSSRYLVKRTGEKVFLECVQDMDHENMFWYRQDPGLGLRLIYFSYDVKMKEKGDIPEGYSVSREKKERFSLILESASTNQTSMYLCASRQGIGETQYFGPGTRLLVL.